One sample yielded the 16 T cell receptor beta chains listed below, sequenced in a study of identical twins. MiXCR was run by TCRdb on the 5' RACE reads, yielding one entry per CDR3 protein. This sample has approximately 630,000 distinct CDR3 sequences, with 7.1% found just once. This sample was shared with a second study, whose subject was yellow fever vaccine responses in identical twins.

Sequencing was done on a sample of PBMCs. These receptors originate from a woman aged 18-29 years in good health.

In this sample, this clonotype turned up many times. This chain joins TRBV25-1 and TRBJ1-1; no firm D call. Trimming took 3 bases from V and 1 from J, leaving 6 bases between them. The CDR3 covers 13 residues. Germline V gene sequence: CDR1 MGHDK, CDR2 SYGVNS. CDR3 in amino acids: CASSDGRNTEAFF. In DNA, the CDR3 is TGTGCCAGCAGTGACGGGAGGAACACTGAAGCTTTCTTT.

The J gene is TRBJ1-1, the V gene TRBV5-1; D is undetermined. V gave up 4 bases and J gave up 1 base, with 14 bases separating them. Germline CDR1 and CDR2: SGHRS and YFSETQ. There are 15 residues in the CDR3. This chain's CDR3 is CASSGLDRRNTEAFF. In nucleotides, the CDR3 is TGCGCCAGCAGCGGACTAGACCGACGGAACACTGAAGCTTTCTTT.

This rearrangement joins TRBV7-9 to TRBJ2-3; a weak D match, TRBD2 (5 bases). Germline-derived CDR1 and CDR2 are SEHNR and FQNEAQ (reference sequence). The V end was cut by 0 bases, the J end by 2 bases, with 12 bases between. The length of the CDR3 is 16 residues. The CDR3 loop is CASSLAGLAHTDTQYF. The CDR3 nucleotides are TGTGCCAGCAGCTTAGCGGGTCTAGCCCACACAGATACGCAGTATTTT.

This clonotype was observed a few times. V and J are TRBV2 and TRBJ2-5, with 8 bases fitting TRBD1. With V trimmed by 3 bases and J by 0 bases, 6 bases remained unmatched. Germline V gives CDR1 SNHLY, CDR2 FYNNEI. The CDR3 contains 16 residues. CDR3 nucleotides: TGTGCCAGCAGTGATCGGCAGGGGGCTGACCAAGAGACCCAGTACTTC. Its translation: CASSDRQGADQETQYF.

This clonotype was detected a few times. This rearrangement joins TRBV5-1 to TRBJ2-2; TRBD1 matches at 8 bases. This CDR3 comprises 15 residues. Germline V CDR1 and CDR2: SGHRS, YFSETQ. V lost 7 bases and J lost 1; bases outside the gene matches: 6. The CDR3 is CASDVGTGNTGELFF. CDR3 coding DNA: TGCGCCAGCGACGTCGGGACAGGGAACACCGGGGAGCTGTTTTTT.

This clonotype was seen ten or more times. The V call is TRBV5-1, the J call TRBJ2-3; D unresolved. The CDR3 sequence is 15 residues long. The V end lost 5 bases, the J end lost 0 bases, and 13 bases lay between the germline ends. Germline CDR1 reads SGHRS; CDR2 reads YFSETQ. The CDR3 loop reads CASRMSLTSTDTQYF. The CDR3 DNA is TGCGCCAGCAGAATGAGCTTAACCAGCACAGATACGCAGTATTTT. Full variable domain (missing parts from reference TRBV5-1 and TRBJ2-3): KAGVTQTPRYLIKTRGQQVTLSCSPISGHRSVSWYQQTPGQGLQFLFEYFSETQRNKGNFPGRFSGRQFSNSRSEMNVSTLELGDSALYLCASRMSLTSTDTQYFGPGTRLTVL.

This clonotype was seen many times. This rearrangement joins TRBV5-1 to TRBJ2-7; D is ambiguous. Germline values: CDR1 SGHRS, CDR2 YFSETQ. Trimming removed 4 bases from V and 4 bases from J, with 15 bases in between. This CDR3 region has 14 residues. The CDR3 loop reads CASSPSLGLYEQYF. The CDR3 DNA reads TGCGCCAGCAGCCCCAGTCTCGGGCTTTACGAGCAGTACTTC. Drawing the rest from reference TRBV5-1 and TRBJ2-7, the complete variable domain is KAGVTQTPRYLIKTRGQQVTLSCSPISGHRSVSWYQQTPGQGLQFLFEYFSETQRNKGNFPGRFSGRQFSNSRSEMNVSTLELGDSALYLCASSPSLGLYEQYFGPGTRLTVT.

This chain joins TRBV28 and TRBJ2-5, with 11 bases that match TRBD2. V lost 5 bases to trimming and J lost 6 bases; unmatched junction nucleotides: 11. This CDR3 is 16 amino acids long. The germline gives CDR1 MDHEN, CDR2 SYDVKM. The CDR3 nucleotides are TGTGCCAGCAGTCCGCCGGGACTAGCGGATGTAAAGACCCAGTACTTC. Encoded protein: CASSPPGLADVKTQYF.

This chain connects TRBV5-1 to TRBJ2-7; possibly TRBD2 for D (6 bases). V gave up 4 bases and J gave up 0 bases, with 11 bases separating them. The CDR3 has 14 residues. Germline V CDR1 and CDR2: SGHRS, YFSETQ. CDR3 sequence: CASSQTGSSYEQYV. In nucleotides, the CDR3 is TGCGCCAGCAGCCAGACCGGGAGCTCCTACGAGCAGTACGTC.

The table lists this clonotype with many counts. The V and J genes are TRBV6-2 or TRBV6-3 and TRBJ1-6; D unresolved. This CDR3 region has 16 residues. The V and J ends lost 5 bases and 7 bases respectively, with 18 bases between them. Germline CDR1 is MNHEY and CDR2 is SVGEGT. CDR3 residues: CASSNQSDGQNSPLHF. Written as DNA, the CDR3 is TGTGCCAGCAGTAACCAGAGTGACGGCCAAAATTCACCCCTCCACTTT.

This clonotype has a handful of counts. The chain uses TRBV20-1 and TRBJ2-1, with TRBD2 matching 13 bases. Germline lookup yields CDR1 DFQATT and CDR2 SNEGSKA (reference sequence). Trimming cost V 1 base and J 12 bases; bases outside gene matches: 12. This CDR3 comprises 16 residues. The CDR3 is CSARAGLAGALLGQFF. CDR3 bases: TGCAGTGCTAGAGCCGGACTAGCGGGAGCCCTTCTTGGGCAGTTCTTC.

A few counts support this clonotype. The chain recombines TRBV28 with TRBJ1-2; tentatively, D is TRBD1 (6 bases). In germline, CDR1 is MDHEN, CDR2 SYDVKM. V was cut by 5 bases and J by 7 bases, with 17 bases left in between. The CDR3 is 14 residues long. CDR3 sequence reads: CASSPAGGRGGYTF. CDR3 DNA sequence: TGTGCCAGCAGTCCTGCCGGGGGCCGGGGTGGCTACACCTTC.

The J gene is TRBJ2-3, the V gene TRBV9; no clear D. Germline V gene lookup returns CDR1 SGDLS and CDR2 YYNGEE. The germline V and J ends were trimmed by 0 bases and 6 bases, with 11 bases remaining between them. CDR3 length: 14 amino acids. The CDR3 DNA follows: TGTGCCAGCAGCGTAGCCAGTTCCGAGGATACGCAGTATTTT. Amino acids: CASSVASSEDTQYF.

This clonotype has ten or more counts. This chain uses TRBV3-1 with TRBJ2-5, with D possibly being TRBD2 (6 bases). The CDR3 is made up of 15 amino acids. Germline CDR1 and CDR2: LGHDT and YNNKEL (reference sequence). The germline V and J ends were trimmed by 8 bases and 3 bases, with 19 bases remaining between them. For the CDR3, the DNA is TGTGCCAGCCGCCTTTTCTCTGCGGGAAAAGAGACCCAGTACTTC. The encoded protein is CASRLFSAGKETQYF.

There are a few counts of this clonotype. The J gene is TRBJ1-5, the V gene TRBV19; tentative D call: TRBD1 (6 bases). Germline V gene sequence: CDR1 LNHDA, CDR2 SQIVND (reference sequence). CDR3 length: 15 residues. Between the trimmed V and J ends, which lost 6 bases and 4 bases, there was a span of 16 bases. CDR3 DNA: TGTGCCAGTAGAAAACAGGGAGATCGTAATCAGCCCCAGCATTTT. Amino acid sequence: CASRKQGDRNQPQHF.

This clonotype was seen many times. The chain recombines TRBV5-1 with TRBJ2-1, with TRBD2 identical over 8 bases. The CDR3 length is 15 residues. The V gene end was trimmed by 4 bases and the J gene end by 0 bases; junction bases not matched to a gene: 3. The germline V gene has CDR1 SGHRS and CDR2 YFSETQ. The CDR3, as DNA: TGCGCCAGCAGCAAACTAGCGGACTCCTACAATGAGCAGTTCTTC. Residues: CASSKLADSYNEQFF. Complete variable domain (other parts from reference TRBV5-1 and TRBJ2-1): KAGVTQTPRYLIKTRGQQVTLSCSPISGHRSVSWYQQTPGQGLQFLFEYFSETQRNKGNFPGRFSGRQFSNSRSEMNVSTLELGDSALYLCASSKLADSYNEQFFGPGTRLTVL.